The 5 T cell receptor beta chains below were found in one sample sequenced in a study of OX40 agonist ivuxolimab in advanced cancers. Using immunoSEQ multiplex PCR, the repertoire was profiled, and TCRdb retains in-frame clones only, with some absent. Among about 30,000 clones listed, approximately 80% were seen once. The specimen comprised CD4+ or CD8+ T cells sorted from blood, sampled in a trial of the OX40 agonist ivuxolimab. These TCRs come from an adult with an advanced solid tumor such as melanoma, head and neck, liver or kidney cancer.

CDR3 sequence reads: CASSLYGTSGGSYNEQFF. The DNA of the CDR3 is TGTGCCAGCAGCTTATACGGGACTAGCGGGGGGTCCTACAATGAGCAGTTCTTC. This chain links TRBV11-3 with TRBJ2-1; 15 bases map to TRBD2. V shed 2 bases and J 1 base; nucleotides not matched to a gene: 3. This CDR3 has 18 amino acids. The V gene's germline CDR1 is SGHNT and CDR2 YENEEA.

Note on this clone: Its ends do not fully match the called genes, so a read error is possible. V is TRBV14 and J is TRBJ1-1; 7 bases are shared with TRBD1. This CDR3 contains 12 residues. Germline V gene sequence: CDR1 SGHDN, CDR2 FVKESK. Here the CDR3 reads CASSQLRDSLSF. The CDR3 DNA reads TGTGCCAGCAGCCAATTACGGGACAGCCTGTCATTT.

This chain links TRBV5-6 with TRBJ2-7; D is possibly TRBD2 (6 bases). Looked up from germline, CDR1 is SGHDT and CDR2 is YYEEEE. Trimming left V 1 base short and J 2 bases short, with 13 bases between. CDR3 length: 15 residues. The CDR3 coding sequence is TGTGCCAGCAGCTTGAGTATGGGAGGCCCCTACGAGCAGTACTTC. It yields the protein CASSLSMGGPYEQYF.

V gene TRBV29-1 combines with J gene TRBJ2-1, with 12 positions matching TRBD2. This CDR3 has 15 amino acids. With 3 bases clipped from V and 4 bases from J, the junction kept 4 bases outside the gene matches. The germline V gene encodes CDR1 SQVTM and CDR2 ANQGSEA. Written as DNA, the CDR3 is TGCAGCGTTGAGGGCGGGACTAGCGGGTACAATGAGCAGTTCTTC. Translation gives CSVEGGTSGYNEQFF.

This chain links TRBV6-1 with TRBJ1-5; D might be TRBD1 (6 bases). The V end was cut by 4 bases, the J end by 0 bases, with 10 bases between. Germline V CDR1 and CDR2: MNHNS, SASEGT. There are 15 residues in the CDR3. The CDR3: CASSGDRYSNQPQHF. The CDR3 nucleotides read TGTGCCAGCAGTGGAGACAGGTATAGCAATCAGCCCCAGCATTTT.